These 23 T cell receptor beta chains were all obtained from the same sample, sequenced in a study of blood T cell repertoires in COVID-19. Repertoires were generated with immunoSEQ multiplex PCR, while TCRdb's copy carries only in-frame clones and drops some. Of 150,000 to 160,000 clones in the sample, approximately 90% were seen once. Sequenced input: peripheral blood. These receptors were obtained from a woman in her seventies with acute or convalescent COVID-19.

The chain recombines TRBV3-1 (or the pseudogene TRBV3-2) with TRBJ1-1, with TRBD1 matching 7 bases. The junction had 5 bases not matched to a gene; V was cut back by 2 bases and J by 8 bases. The CDR3 consists of 13 residues. Germline V lookup: CDR1 LGHDT, CDR2 YNNKEL (reference sequence). CDR3 sequence (DNA): TGTGCCAGCAGCCAAAGACAGGGCCGCGAAGCTTTCTTT. Its translation: CASSQRQGREAFF.

The rearrangement links TRBV7-2 to TRBJ1-1; 8 nucleotides match TRBD1. CDR3 length equals 15 residues. Germline-derived CDR1 and CDR2 are SGHTA and FQGNSA. The trim removed 0 bases at V and 3 bases at J, leaving 3 bases unmatched. CDR3 protein: CASSLAGQAYTEAFF. For the CDR3, the DNA is TGTGCCAGCAGCTTAGCGGGACAGGCCTACACTGAAGCTTTCTTT.

The chain links TRBV5-1 to TRBJ1-4; D uncertain. V was cut by 2 bases and J by 8 bases, with 10 bases left in between. Germline loops: CDR1 SGHRS, CDR2 YFSETQ. The CDR3 runs 13 residues. CDR3 bases: TGCGCCAGCAGCTTCGGGGTCCGCGAAAAACTGTTTTTT. Its protein product is CASSFGVREKLFF.

This clone was counted a single time. The rearrangement joins TRBV3-1 (or the pseudogene TRBV3-2) to TRBJ2-1; 15 bases match TRBD2. V lost 5 bases and J lost 9; bases outside the gene matches: 8. Germline values: CDR1 LGHDT, CDR2 YNNKEL (reference sequence). This CDR3 is 16 amino acids long. CDR3 in DNA: TGTGCCAGCAGCTACCGGACTAGCGGGGGGGCGGGTGAGCAGTTCTTC. This translates into CASSYRTSGGAGEQFF.

The genes are TRBV7-9 and TRBJ2-2; possibly TRBD2 for D (7 bases). CDR3 length equals 15 residues. V lost 5 bases and J lost 1, with 11 bases in between. The germline CDR1 and CDR2 sequences are SEHNR and FQNEAQ (reference sequence). The CDR3 sequence: CASSPRGGNTGELFF. In DNA, the CDR3 is TGTGCCAGCAGCCCTAGGGGGGGGAACACCGGGGAGCTGTTTTTT.

This rearrangement joins TRBV19 to TRBJ1-1, with D possibly matching TRBD1 (6 bases). V was pared by 6 bases and J by 8 bases, with 16 bases between. The length of the CDR3 is 13 residues. Germline V gene sequence: CDR1 LNHDA, CDR2 SQIVND (reference sequence). CDR3 nucleotide sequence: TGTGCCAGTAGGGAATTCGGGACAATCGAAGCTTTCTTT. This codes for CASREFGTIEAFF.

The rearrangement joins TRBV5-4 to TRBJ2-5; D is unclear. Germline assignment: CDR1 SGHNT and CDR2 YYREEE (reference sequence). V lost 0 bases and J 0 bases, leaving 6 bases between the germline ends. This CDR3 spans 14 amino acids. This CDR3 is CASSLALYQETQYF. CDR3 bases: TGTGCCAGCAGCTTGGCACTTTACCAAGAGACCCAGTACTTC.

This rearrangement joins TRBV6-6 to TRBJ1-1; no definite D call. Germline values: CDR1 MNHNY, CDR2 SVGAGI (reference sequence). Trimming took 0 bases from V and 1 from J, leaving 6 bases between them. The CDR3 consists of 14 residues. CDR3 loop: CASSYSTGNTEAFF. The CDR3 DNA sequence: TGTGCCAGCAGTTACTCTACGGGGAACACTGAAGCTTTCTTT.

This rearrangement joins TRBV7-2 to TRBJ2-7; TRBD2 might be the D (5 bases). Per germline, CDR1 SGHTA and CDR2 FQGNSA. Between the trimmed V and J ends, which lost 4 bases and 5 bases, there was a span of 21 bases. The CDR3 is made up of 16 amino acids. DNA of the CDR3: TGTGCCAGCAGCTCACAGTTGGTTGTAGGACTCCACGAGCAGTACTTC. Translated: CASSSQLVVGLHEQYF.

This sequence joins TRBV6-1 and TRBJ1-5, with D perhaps TRBD1 (5 bases). Germline CDR1 MNHNS, CDR2 SASEGT. The V gene lost 2 bases and the J gene lost 4 bases, with 12 bases spanning the gap. CDR3 size: 15 residues. CDR3 sequence: CASSEMWGVNQPQHF. For the CDR3, the DNA is TGTGCCAGCAGTGAAATGTGGGGGGTTAATCAGCCCCAGCATTTT.

V and J are TRBV30 and TRBJ1-3; 10 positions match TRBD1. This CDR3 region has 18 residues. Per germline, CDR1 GTSNPN and CDR2 SVGIG (reference sequence). J gave up 1 base and V 3 bases, and 12 bases lay outside the gene matches. The CDR3 DNA reads as TGTGCCTGGAGCCCGGGACAGGGGATATTTGGGTCTGGAAACACCATATATTTT. Translated: CAWSPGQGIFGSGNTIYF.

The chain employs TRBV13 and TRBJ1-1, with 7 nucleotides matching TRBD1. Per the germline V gene, CDR1 is PRHDT and CDR2 is FYEKMQ (reference sequence). The CDR3 has 16 amino acids. J gave up 0 bases and V 0 bases, and 4 bases lay outside the gene matches. The CDR3 here is CASSLGDRPMNTEAFF. The CDR3 DNA is TGTGCCAGCAGCTTAGGGGACAGGCCTATGAACACTGAAGCTTTCTTT. The entire variable domain, with the rest obtained from reference TRBV13 and TRBJ1-1, is as follows: AAGVIQSPRHLIKEKRETATLKCYPIPRHDTVYWYQQGPGQDPQFLISFYEKMQSDKGSIPDRFSAQQFSDYHSELNMSSLELGDSALYFCASSLGDRPMNTEAFFGQGTRLTVV.

The rearrangement joins TRBV23-1 to TRBJ2-1, with 9 bases matching TRBD1. TRBV23-1 is marked as an open reading frame, function uncertain. The CDR3 runs 16 residues. V gave up 2 bases and J gave up 10 bases; unmatched junction bases: 12. The CDR3 sequence is CASSQTGTGPSGEQFF. The CDR3 DNA follows: TGCGCCAGCAGTCAAACCGGGACAGGGCCCTCGGGAGAGCAGTTCTTC.

The chain links TRBV2 to TRBJ2-5, with D possibly being TRBD2 (6 bases). V gave up 2 bases and J gave up 2 bases, with 12 bases separating them. Germline V lookup: CDR1 SNHLY, CDR2 FYNNEI. There are 15 residues in the CDR3. CDR3 DNA sequence: TGTGCCAGCAGTGAATTTGGTGGGGGGCAAGAGACCCAGTACTTC. The encoded protein is CASSEFGGGQETQYF.

The CDR3 DNA sequence: TGTGCCAGCAGTCCTAATACGGGAGCGAGAAACACCATATATTTT. Translated: CASSPNTGARNTIYF. The genes are TRBV6-6 and TRBJ1-3, with no clear D. V was pared by 5 bases and J by 5 bases, with 16 bases between. The CDR3 has 15 amino acids. CDR1 and CDR2 (germline): MNHNY, SVGAGI (reference sequence).

The V gene is TRBV6-5, the J gene TRBJ1-5, with D perhaps TRBD1 (5 bases). The length of the CDR3 is 13 residues. Looked up from germline, CDR1 is MNHEY and CDR2 is SVGAGI. Deletions cut 6 bases from V and 7 bases from J, with 13 bases between. Here the CDR3 reads CASSPDRAQPQHF. CDR3 DNA sequence: TGTGCCAGCAGCCCCGACAGAGCCCAGCCCCAGCATTTT.

The genes are TRBV13 and TRBJ1-2, with 9 bases fitting TRBD1. The V gene end was trimmed by 2 bases and the J gene end by 4 bases; junction bases not matched to a gene: 8. Germline V gene lookup returns CDR1 PRHDT and CDR2 FYEKMQ (reference sequence). This CDR3 comprises 16 residues. CDR3 DNA: TGTGCCAGCAGCTTAAGGACAGGGGTACTAGCCTATGGCTACACCTTC. This sequence encodes CASSLRTGVLAYGYTF.

V is TRBV6-6 and J is TRBJ2-1, with 9 positions matching TRBD1. The CDR3 is 16 amino acids. J was trimmed by 0 bases and V by 3 bases; bases with no gene match: 3. Germline V gives CDR1 MNHNY, CDR2 SVGAGI (reference sequence). The CDR3 bases are TGTGCCAGCAGTTATTGGGGACAGGGCTCCTACAATGAGCAGTTCTTC. As protein: CASSYWGQGSYNEQFF.

The chain links TRBV27 to TRBJ2-6; D may be TRBD1 (6 bases). The germline CDR1 and CDR2 sequences are MNHEY and SMNVEV (reference sequence). Trimming stripped 3 bases from V and 1 base from J, with 13 bases between. CDR3 size: 17 residues. The DNA of the CDR3 is TGTGCCAGCAGTTTGGTCTTTACAGGGTCTGGGGCCAACGTCCTGACTTTC. It is translated as CASSLVFTGSGANVLTF.

This chain links TRBV25-1 with TRBJ2-3; TRBD1 matches 8 bases. J was trimmed by 5 bases and V by 3 bases; bases with no gene match: 7. CDR1 is MGHDK, CDR2 SYGVNS, per germline. The CDR3 consists of 15 residues. The CDR3 loop is CASSDPGGRVDTQYF. The DNA for the CDR3 is TGTGCCAGCAGTGACCCAGGGGGCAGGGTAGATACGCAGTATTTT.

The chain recombines TRBV12-5 with TRBJ2-2, with 7 bases lining up with TRBD1. Per the germline V gene, CDR1 is LGHNT and CDR2 is FRNRAP. V lost 5 bases and J lost 1; bases outside the gene matches: 1. CDR3 length: 14 amino acids. In DNA form, the CDR3 reads TGTGCTAGTGGTCAGGGGGAGAACACCGGGGAGCTGTTTTTT. The encoded protein is CASGQGENTGELFF. The full variable domain, with the rest looked up from reference TRBV12-5 and TRBJ2-2, is DARVTQTPRHKVTEMGQEVTMRCQPILGHNTVFWYRQTMMQGLELLAYFRNRAPLDDSGMPKDRFSAEMPDATLATLKIQPSEPRDSAVYFCASGQGENTGELFFGEGSRLTVL.

The chain carries TRBV5-6 and TRBJ2-5; D might be TRBD2 (5 bases). V lost 4 bases to trimming and J lost 4 bases, with 11 bases between them. The germline V gene has CDR1 SGHDT and CDR2 YYEEEE. The CDR3 spans 13 residues. The CDR3 protein is CASSGGRAETQYF. The CDR3 DNA follows: TGTGCCAGCAGCGGCGGGCGGGCAGAGACCCAGTACTTC. The full variable domain, in which reference TRBV5-6 and TRBJ2-5 provide the parts outside the CDR3, is DAGVTQSPTHLIKTRGQQVTLRCSPKSGHDTVSWYQQALGQGPQFIFQYYEEEERQRGNFPDRFSGHQFPNYSSELNVNALLLGDSALYLCASSGGRAETQYFGPGTRLLVL.

The J gene is TRBJ1-1, the V gene TRBV6-1, with D perhaps TRBD1 (6 bases). The germline V gene has CDR1 MNHNS and CDR2 SASEGT. The CDR3 is 15 amino acids. The V end lost 1 base, the J end lost 3 bases, and 12 bases lay between the germline ends. The CDR3 coding sequence is TGTGCCAGCAGTGAAGGGGGGCTGGGGGACACTGAAGCTTTCTTT. Residues: CASSEGGLGDTEAFF.